These 19 T cell receptor beta chains were all obtained from the same sample, sequenced in a study of PD-L1 blockade in urothelial cancer. The time point: peripheral blood 6 weeks after treatment start. Some clones are missing from TCRdb's copy, which holds only in-frame ones; the method was immunoSEQ multiplex PCR. The sample consists of over 70,000 clones, 83% of them appearing once. Sequencing used PBMCs, obtained around atezolizumab (anti-PD-L1) treatment. The source is a man between 65 and 85 years old with urothelial cancer.

The V call is TRBV7-2, the J call TRBJ2-7, with D hard to call. The CDR3 is 12 amino acids. The germline gives CDR1 SGHTA, CDR2 FQGNSA. Trimming removed 0 bases from V and 8 bases from J, with 8 bases in between. CDR3 nucleotides: TGTGCCAGCAGCTTAGCGCGGCAGCAGCAGTACTTC. It encodes CASSLARQQQYF.

A single count supports this clone. The chain is built from TRBV5-4 and TRBJ2-7; 9 bases agree with TRBD1. Germline V gene sequence: CDR1 SGHNT, CDR2 YYREEE (reference sequence). This CDR3 comprises 14 residues. Trimming removed 4 bases from V and 3 bases from J; junction bases left unmatched: 5. The CDR3 bases are TGTGCCAGCAGCCGGGACAGGGAGAGCTACGAGCAGTACTTC. It codes for CASSRDRESYEQYF.

The rearrangement links TRBV10-3 to TRBJ1-1; 10 bases line up with TRBD1. CDR1 is ENHRY, CDR2 SYGVKD, per germline. The CDR3 sequence is 13 residues long. The V and J ends lost 8 bases and 1 base, in that order; junction bases with no gene match: 1. CDR3 in amino acids: CAIRDRGNTEAFF. The CDR3, as DNA: TGTGCCATCCGGGACAGGGGGAACACTGAAGCTTTCTTT.

The chain links TRBV5-4 to TRBJ1-2; 8 nucleotides agree with TRBD1. The germline gives CDR1 SGHNT, CDR2 YYREEE (reference sequence). The CDR3 is 13 residues long. The junction had 1 base not matched to a gene; V was cut back by 0 bases and J by 6 bases. In nucleotides, the CDR3 is TGTGCCAGCAGCTTGGTGGGACAGGATGGCTACACCTTC. The encoded protein is CASSLVGQDGYTF.

The chain carries TRBV29-1 and TRBJ1-2; TRBD1 matches 12 bases. The germline gives CDR1 SQVTM, CDR2 ANQGSEA. The CDR3 runs 12 residues. V gave up 6 bases and J gave up 7 bases; unmatched junction bases: 3. This CDR3 is CSVGQGAGGYTF. CDR3 DNA sequence: TGCAGCGTGGGACAGGGGGCAGGTGGCTACACCTTC.

This chain connects TRBV5-6 to TRBJ1-5; 7 nucleotides match TRBD1. CDR1 is SGHDT, CDR2 YYEEEE, per germline. The CDR3 extends over 16 amino acids. V was pared by 0 bases and J by 7 bases, with 10 bases of the junction left unmatched. The CDR3 region is CASSLAGAGGNQPQHF. DNA of the CDR3: TGTGCCAGCAGCTTGGCAGGGGCAGGGGGTAACCAGCCCCAGCATTTT.

This chain uses TRBV5-1 with TRBJ2-3, with D unclear. The CDR3 is 12 residues long. Germline V lookup: CDR1 SGHRS, CDR2 YFSETQ. V was trimmed by 5 bases and J by 6 bases, leaving 10 bases between them. This chain's CDR3 is CASSLDMDTQYF. DNA for the CDR3: TGCGCCAGCAGTCTCGACATGGATACGCAGTATTTT.

The rearrangement uses TRBV18 and TRBJ1-6; TRBD1 matches at 10 bases. J gave up 9 bases and V 3 bases, and 5 bases lay outside the gene matches. From germline, CDR1 is KGHSH and CDR2 LQKENI. The CDR3 spans 15 residues. The CDR3, as DNA: TGTGCCAGCTCACCGGGACAGGGGATCGGTTCACCCCTCCACTTT. This gives the protein CASSPGQGIGSPLHF. The whole variable domain, remainder taken from reference TRBV18 and TRBJ1-6, is NAGVMQNPRHLVRRRGQEARLRCSPMKGHSHVYWYRQLPEEGLKFMVYLQKENIIDESGMPKERFSAEFPKEGPSILRIQQVVRGDSAAYFCASSPGQGIGSPLHFGNGTRLTVT.

On this clone itself: Other DNA sequences of this sample code for an identical CDR3. The chain has TRBV7-9 and TRBJ2-3; 7 bases match TRBD1. Unmatched junction bases numbered 2, after V lost 5 bases and J lost 0 bases. Looked up from germline, CDR1 is SEHNR and CDR2 is FQNEAQ (reference sequence). This CDR3 comprises 14 residues. This CDR3 is CASSPTGSTDTQYF. For the CDR3, the DNA is TGTGCCAGCAGCCCGACAGGGAGCACAGATACGCAGTATTTT.

This rearrangement joins TRBV15 to TRBJ1-1; D gene ambiguous. Per germline, CDR1 LNHNV and CDR2 YYDKDF (reference sequence). The V and J ends lost 0 bases and 2 bases respectively, with 10 bases between them. This CDR3 is built from 15 residues. CDR3 sequence: CATSREQLINTEAFF. The CDR3, as DNA: TGTGCCACCAGCAGAGAACAGCTGATCAACACTGAAGCTTTCTTT.

This clone has a single count. The V and J genes are TRBV6-5 and TRBJ2-3; TRBD2 aligns across 10 bases. With V trimmed by 7 bases and J by 3 bases, 4 bases remained unmatched. This CDR3 has 14 residues. Germline V CDR1 and CDR2: MNHEY, SVGAGI. The DNA of the CDR3 is TGTGCCAGCACCCCTAGCGGGAGAACAGATACGCAGTATTTT. Its protein is CASTPSGRTDTQYF.

This chain links TRBV11-3 with TRBJ2-1; 9 nucleotides match TRBD1. V lost 5 bases and J lost 7; bases outside the gene matches: 6. Germline assignment: CDR1 SGHNT and CDR2 YENEEA. This CDR3 spans 14 amino acids. The DNA of the CDR3 is TGTGCCAGCAGCCCGCACAGGGGGCTGAATGAGCAGTTCTTC. This gives the protein CASSPHRGLNEQFF.

J is TRBJ2-1 and V is TRBV6-5; 8 nucleotides align to TRBD1. V lost 0 bases to trimming and J lost 15 bases; unmatched junction nucleotides: 4. CDR3 length equals 12 residues. Per the germline V gene, CDR1 is MNHEY and CDR2 is SVGAGI. The CDR3 here is CASSYSRTGLFF. The DNA of the CDR3 is TGTGCCAGCAGTTACTCCCGGACAGGGCTGTTCTTC.

The count of this clone is one. J is TRBJ2-7 and V is TRBV20-1, with D perhaps matching TRBD2 (6 bases). CDR1 and CDR2 (germline): DFQATT, SNEGSKA (reference sequence). The CDR3 runs 11 residues. The V end lost 4 bases, the J end lost 3 bases, and 7 bases lay between the germline ends. For the CDR3, the DNA is TGCAGTGCTATCGGGGGCTACGAGCAGTACTTC. Translation: CSAIGGYEQYF.

The chain links TRBV19 to TRBJ1-2; tentative D call: TRBD1 (6 bases). This CDR3 spans 13 amino acids. Germline CDR1 LNHDA, CDR2 SQIVND (reference sequence). The V end was cut by 6 bases, the J end by 6 bases, with 14 bases between. The CDR3: CASSYTGNDGYTF. The CDR3 DNA reads as TGTGCCAGTAGCTACACAGGGAACGATGGCTACACCTTC.

The V gene is TRBV11-2, the J gene TRBJ2-7; maybe TRBD2 (6 bases). The ends were cut back, 0 bases at V and 1 base at J, with 19 bases in the middle. Looked up from germline, CDR1 is SGHAT and CDR2 is FQNNGV. The CDR3 is 18 amino acids. The CDR3 sequence: CASSLDSPASDRSYEQYF. The CDR3 region has the DNA TGTGCCAGCAGCTTAGATTCCCCGGCTAGCGACCGATCCTACGAGCAGTACTTC.

The chain uses TRBV18 and TRBJ2-1; 9 bases line up with TRBD1. V lost 5 bases to trimming and J lost 10 bases; unmatched junction nucleotides: 9. CDR1 and CDR2 (germline): KGHSH, LQKENI. The CDR3 is made up of 14 amino acids. The CDR3 bases are TGTGCCAGCTCATATTATCCACAGGGGGCCGAGCAGTTCTTC. Residues: CASSYYPQGAEQFF. Full variable domain (rest looked up from reference TRBV18 and TRBJ2-1): NAGVMQNPRHLVRRRGQEARLRCSPMKGHSHVYWYRQLPEEGLKFMVYLQKENIIDESGMPKERFSAEFPKEGPSILRIQQVVRGDSAAYFCASSYYPQGAEQFFGPGTRLTVL.

The chain has TRBV18 and TRBJ1-1; D gene uncertain. V dropped 3 bases and J dropped 0 bases, with 17 bases sitting between them. This CDR3 spans 17 amino acids. From germline, CDR1 is KGHSH and CDR2 LQKENI. The CDR3 DNA follows: TGTGCCAGCTCACCTACGTCGGCGGAGCTGATGAACACTGAAGCTTTCTTT. It is translated as CASSPTSAELMNTEAFF.

The table lists this clone with a count of one. The rearrangement links TRBV7-9 to TRBJ2-1, with 14 bases matching TRBD2. Germline CDR1 is SEHNR and CDR2 is FQNEAQ (reference sequence). The CDR3 loop spans 16 amino acids. With V trimmed by 5 bases and J by 10 bases, 10 bases remained unmatched. The CDR3 protein is CASSLGLAGGRGEQFF. As DNA, the CDR3 is TGTGCCAGCAGCCTTGGACTAGCGGGAGGTAGAGGGGAGCAGTTCTTC.